This T cell receptor (beta chain) was profiled in a study of PD-L1 blockade in urothelial cancer. The CDR3 extends over 16 amino acids. The V and J ends lost 0 bases and 1 base, in that order; junction bases with no gene match: 8. Per the germline V gene, CDR1 is SQVTM and CDR2 is ANQGSEA. TCRdb keeps only in-frame clones here, not all; method: immunoSEQ multiplex PCR. The top ten hold around 10% of the sample, which has some 25,000 clones, less than 90% seen once. The starting material was PBMCs, obtained around atezolizumab (anti-PD-L1) treatment. The sequence was collected from a man between 65 and 80 years old with urothelial cancer. The V and J genes are TRBV29-1 and TRBJ2-7; TRBD2 agrees at 8 bases. The CDR3 DNA sequence: TGCAGCGTTGAAGAGGCCCGGGGGGGCCCTTCCTACGAGCAGTACTTC. Translating it yields CSVEEARGGPSYEQYF.